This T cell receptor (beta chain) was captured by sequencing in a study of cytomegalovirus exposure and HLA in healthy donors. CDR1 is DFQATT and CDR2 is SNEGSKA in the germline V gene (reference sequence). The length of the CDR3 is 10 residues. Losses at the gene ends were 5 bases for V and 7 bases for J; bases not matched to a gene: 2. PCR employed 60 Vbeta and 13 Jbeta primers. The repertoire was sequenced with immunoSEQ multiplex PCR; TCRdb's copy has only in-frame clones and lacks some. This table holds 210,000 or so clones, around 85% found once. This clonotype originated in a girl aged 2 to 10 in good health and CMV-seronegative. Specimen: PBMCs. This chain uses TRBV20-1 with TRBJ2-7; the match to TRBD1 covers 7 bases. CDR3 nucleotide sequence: TGCAGTGCTGGGACAGTAGAGCAGTACTTC. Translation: CSAGTVEQYF.